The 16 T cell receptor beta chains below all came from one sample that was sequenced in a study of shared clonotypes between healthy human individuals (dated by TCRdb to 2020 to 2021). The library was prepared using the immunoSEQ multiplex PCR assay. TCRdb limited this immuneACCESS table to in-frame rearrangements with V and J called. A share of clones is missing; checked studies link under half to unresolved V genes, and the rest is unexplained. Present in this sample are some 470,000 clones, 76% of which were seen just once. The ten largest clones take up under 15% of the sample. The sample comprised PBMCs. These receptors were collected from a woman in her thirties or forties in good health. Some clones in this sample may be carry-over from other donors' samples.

The DNA for the CDR3 is TGTGCCAGCAGCTTACCGGGACTAGCGATCGACGAGCAGTACTTC. Translating it yields CASSLPGLAIDEQYF. The V gene is TRBV7-2, the J gene TRBJ2-7; 10 bases map to TRBD2. The V gene end was trimmed by 2 bases and the J gene end by 5 bases; junction bases not matched to a gene: 6. CDR3 length: 15 residues. CDR1 SGHTA and CDR2 FQGNSA come from the germline V gene.

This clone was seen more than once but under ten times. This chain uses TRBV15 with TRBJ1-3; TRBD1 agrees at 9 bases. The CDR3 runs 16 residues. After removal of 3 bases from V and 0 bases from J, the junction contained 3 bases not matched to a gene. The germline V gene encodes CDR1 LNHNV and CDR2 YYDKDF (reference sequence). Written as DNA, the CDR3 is TGTGCCACCAGCAGGGACAGGGGCCTCTCTGGAAACACCATATATTTT. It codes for CATSRDRGLSGNTIYF.

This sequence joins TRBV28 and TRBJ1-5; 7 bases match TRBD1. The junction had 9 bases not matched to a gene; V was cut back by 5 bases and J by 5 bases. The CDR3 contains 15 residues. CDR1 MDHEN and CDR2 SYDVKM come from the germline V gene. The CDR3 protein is CASSPRRQGDQPQHF. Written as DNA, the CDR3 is TGTGCCAGCAGTCCCCGACGACAGGGCGATCAGCCCCAGCATTTT.

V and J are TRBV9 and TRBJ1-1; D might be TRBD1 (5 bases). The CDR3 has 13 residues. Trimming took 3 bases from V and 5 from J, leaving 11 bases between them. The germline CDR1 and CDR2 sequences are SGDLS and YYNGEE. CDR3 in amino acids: CASSEAGTTEAFF. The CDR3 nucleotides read TGTGCCAGCAGCGAGGCAGGGACGACTGAAGCTTTCTTT.

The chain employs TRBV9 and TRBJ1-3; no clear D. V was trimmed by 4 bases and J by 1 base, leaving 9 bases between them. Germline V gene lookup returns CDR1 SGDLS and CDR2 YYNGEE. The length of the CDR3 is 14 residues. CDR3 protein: CASSPSRSGNTIYF. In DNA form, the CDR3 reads TGTGCCAGCAGCCCGTCTAGATCTGGAAACACCATATATTTT.

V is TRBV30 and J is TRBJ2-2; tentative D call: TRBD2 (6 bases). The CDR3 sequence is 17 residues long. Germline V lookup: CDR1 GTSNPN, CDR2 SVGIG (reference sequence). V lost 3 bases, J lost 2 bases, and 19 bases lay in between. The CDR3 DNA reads TGTGCCTGGAGGCCCCTCGGGAGTCCCTCAAACACCGGGGAGCTGTTTTTT. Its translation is CAWRPLGSPSNTGELFF. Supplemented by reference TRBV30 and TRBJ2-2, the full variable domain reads SQTIHQWPATLVQPVGSPLSLECTVEGTSNPNLYWYRQAAGRGLQLLFYSVGIGQISSEVPQNLSASRPQDRQFILSSKKLLLSDSGFYLCAWRPLGSPSNTGELFFGEGSRLTVL.

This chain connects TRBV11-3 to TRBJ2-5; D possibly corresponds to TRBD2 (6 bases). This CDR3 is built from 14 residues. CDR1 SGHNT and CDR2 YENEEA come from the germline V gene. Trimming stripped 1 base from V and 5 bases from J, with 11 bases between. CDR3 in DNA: TGTGCCAGCAGCTTAGGGAGGGATGCGGAGACCCAGTACTTC. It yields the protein CASSLGRDAETQYF.

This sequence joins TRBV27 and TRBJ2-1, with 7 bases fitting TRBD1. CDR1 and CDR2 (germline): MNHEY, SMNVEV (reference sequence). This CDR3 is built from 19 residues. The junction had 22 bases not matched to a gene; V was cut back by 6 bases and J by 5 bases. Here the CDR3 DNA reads TGTGCCAGCAGCTCACGGACAGGCCTGCGGAGTAGCCTCAACAATGAGCAGTTCTTC. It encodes CASSSRTGLRSSLNNEQFF.

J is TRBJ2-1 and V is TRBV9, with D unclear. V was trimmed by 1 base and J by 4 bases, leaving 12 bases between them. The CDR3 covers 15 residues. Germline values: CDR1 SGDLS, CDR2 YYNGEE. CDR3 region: CASSVLPVGYNEQFF. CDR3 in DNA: TGTGCCAGCAGCGTACTGCCGGTCGGATACAATGAGCAGTTCTTC.

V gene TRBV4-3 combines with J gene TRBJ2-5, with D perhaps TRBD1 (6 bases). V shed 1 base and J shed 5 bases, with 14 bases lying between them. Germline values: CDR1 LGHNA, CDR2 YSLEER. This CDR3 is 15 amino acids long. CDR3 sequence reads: CASSQVVDRGETQYF. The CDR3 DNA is TGCGCCAGCAGCCAAGTTGTGGACAGAGGGGAGACCCAGTACTTC.

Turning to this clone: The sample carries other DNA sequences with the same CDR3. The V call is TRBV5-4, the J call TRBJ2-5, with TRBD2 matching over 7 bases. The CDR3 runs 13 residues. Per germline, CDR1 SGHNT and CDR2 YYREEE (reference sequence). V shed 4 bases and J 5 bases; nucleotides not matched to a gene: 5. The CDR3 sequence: CASSLGGGETQYF. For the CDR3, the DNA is TGTGCCAGCAGCCTCGGCGGGGGTGAGACCCAGTACTTC. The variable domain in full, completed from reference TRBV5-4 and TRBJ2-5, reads ETGVTQSPTHLIKTRGQQVTLRCSSQSGHNTVSWYQQALGQGPQFIFQYYREEENGRGNFPPRFSGLQFPNYSSELNVNALELDDSALYLCASSLGGGETQYFGPGTRLLVL.

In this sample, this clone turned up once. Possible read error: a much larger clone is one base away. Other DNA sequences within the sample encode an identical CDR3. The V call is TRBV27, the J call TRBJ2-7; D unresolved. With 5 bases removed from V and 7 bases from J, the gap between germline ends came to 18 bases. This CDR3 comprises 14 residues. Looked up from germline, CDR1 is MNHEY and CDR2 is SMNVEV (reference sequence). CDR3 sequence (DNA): TGTGCCAGCAGTATGATAGCAGGATCGGGTGAGCAGTACTTC. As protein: CASSMIAGSGEQYF.

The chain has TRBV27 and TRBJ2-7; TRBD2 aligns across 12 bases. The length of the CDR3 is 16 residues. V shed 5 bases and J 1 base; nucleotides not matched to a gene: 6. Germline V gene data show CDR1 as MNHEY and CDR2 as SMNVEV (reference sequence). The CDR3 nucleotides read TGTGCCAGCAGTCATACGGGGACTAGCGGGTCCTACGAGCAGTACTTC. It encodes CASSHTGTSGSYEQYF.

In nucleotides, the CDR3 is TGCAGCGTTGCTGGGGTGGGCAGGGAAAACTATGGCTACACCTTC. Its protein product is CSVAGVGRENYGYTF. The V call is TRBV29-1, the J call TRBJ1-2, with a weak D call TRBD1 (5 bases). V dropped 4 bases and J dropped 2 bases, with 17 bases sitting between them. This CDR3 contains 15 residues. The germline V gene encodes CDR1 SQVTM and CDR2 ANQGSEA.

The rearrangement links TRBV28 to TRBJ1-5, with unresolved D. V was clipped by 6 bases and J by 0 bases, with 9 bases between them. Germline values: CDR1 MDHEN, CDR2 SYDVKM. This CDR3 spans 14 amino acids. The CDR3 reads CASRWSNSNQPQHF. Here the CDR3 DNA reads TGTGCCAGCAGGTGGTCGAATAGCAATCAGCCCCAGCATTTT.

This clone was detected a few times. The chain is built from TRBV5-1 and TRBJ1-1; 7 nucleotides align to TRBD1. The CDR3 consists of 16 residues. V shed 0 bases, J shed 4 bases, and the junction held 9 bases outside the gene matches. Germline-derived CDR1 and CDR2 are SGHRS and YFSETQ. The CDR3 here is CASSLDGTALVTEAFF. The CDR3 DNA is TGCGCCAGCAGCTTGGACGGGACAGCCCTGGTCACTGAAGCTTTCTTT.